The rows below give T cell receptor beta chains drawn from one sample of a study of blood T cell repertoires in COVID-19. Assay used: immunoSEQ multiplex PCR; TCRdb lists only in-frame clones, some missing. The sample has around 150,000 clones, approximately 88% seen once. The specimen sequenced was PBMCs or T cells enriched from blood (not recorded which). These receptors all come from a man in his sixties or seventies who had been exposed to COVID-19. CDR3s include the opening cysteine and the closing phenylalanine or tryptophan. D genes are given only for firm matches. For some rows the clone size is stated as once, few or many, or as a class when expanded; others skip it.

CDR3nt,CDR3aa,abundance,d_gene,v_gene,j_gene
TGTGCCAGCAGTTACTCGTTAGACTCTGGAAACACCATATATTTT,CASSYSLDSGNTIYF,.,.,TRBV6-5,TRBJ1-3
TGTGCTAGTGGTTTGGGACAGAGGAACACTGAAGCTTTCTTT,CASGLGQRNTEAFF,.,.,TRBV12-5,TRBJ1-1
TGTGCCAGCAGCTCCTCCGGGGGGGGCTTCGAGCAGTACTTC,CASSSSGGGFEQYF,.,TRBD2,TRBV7-2,TRBJ2-7
TGTGCCAGCACCGGGACAGACAGAGGTGTTAACAATCAGCCCCAGCATTTT,CASTGTDRGVNNQPQHF,.,TRBD1,TRBV7-9,TRBJ1-5
TGTGCCAGCAGCTTGGACAGGGCGACGGCGTTGCGCTATGGCTACACCTTC,CASSLDRATALRYGYTF,.,.,TRBV5-6,TRBJ1-2
TGTGCCAGCAGTTCGCCAGCTTCGGGGGGACGCCTTAATTCACCCCTCCACTTT,CASSSPASGGRLNSPLHF,.,.,TRBV28,TRBJ1-6
TGCGCCAGCAAGGAGGGGACCAGCAATCAGCCCCAGCATTTT,CASKEGTSNQPQHF,.,.,TRBV5-1,TRBJ1-5
TGTGCCAGTAGTATTCCGGGGGGAGCCTATGGCTACACCTTC,CASSIPGGAYGYTF,.,.,TRBV19,TRBJ1-2
TGTGCCAGCAGCTTCCAGGGGACAGGCTACGAGCAGTACTTC,CASSFQGTGYEQYF,once,TRBD1,TRBV5-4,TRBJ2-7
TGTGCCAGCAGCTTAGTCTACACCGGGGAGCTGTTTTTT,CASSLVYTGELFF,.,.,TRBV11-3,TRBJ2-2